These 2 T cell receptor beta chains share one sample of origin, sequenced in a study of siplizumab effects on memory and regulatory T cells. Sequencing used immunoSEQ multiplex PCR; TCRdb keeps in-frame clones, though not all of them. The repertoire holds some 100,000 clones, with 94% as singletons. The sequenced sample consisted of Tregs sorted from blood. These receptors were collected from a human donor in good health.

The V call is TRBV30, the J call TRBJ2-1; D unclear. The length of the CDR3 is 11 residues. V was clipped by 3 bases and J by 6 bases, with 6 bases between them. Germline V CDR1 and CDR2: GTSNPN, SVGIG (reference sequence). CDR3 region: CAWSGGNEQFF. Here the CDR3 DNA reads TGTGCCTGGAGCGGCGGCAATGAGCAGTTCTTC. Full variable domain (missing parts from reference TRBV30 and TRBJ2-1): SQTIHQWPATLVQPVGSPLSLECTVEGTSNPNLYWYRQAAGRGLQLLFYSVGIGQISSEVPQNLSASRPQDRQFILSSKKLLLSDSGFYLCAWSGGNEQFFGPGTRLTVL.

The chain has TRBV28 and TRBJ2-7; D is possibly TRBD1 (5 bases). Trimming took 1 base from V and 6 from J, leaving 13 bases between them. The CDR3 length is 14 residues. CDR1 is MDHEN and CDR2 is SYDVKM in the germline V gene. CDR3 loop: CASSLFRARGEQYF. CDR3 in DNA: TGTGCCAGCAGTTTATTCAGGGCAAGGGGCGAGCAGTACTTC.